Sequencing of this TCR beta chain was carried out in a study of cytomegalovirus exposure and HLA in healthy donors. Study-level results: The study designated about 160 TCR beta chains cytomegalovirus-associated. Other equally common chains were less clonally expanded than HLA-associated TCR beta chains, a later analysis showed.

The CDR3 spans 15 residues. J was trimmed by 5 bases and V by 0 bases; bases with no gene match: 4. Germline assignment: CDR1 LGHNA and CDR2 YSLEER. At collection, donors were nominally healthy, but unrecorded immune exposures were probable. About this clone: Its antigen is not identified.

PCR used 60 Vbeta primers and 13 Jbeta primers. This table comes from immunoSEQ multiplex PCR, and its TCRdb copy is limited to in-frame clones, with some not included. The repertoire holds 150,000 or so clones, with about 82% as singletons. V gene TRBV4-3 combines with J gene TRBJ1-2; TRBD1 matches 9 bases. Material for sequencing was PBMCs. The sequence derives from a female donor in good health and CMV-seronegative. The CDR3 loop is CASSQDVGQGYGYTF. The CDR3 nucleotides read TGCGCCAGCAGCCAAGACGTGGGACAGGGATATGGCTACACCTTC.